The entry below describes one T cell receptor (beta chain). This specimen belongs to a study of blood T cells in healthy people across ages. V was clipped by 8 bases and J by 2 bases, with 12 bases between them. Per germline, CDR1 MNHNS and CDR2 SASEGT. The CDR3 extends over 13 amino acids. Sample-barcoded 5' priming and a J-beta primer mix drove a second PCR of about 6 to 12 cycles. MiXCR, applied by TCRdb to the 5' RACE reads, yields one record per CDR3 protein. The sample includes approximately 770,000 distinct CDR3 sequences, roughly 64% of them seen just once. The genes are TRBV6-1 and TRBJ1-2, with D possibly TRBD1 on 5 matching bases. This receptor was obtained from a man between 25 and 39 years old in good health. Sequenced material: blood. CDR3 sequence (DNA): TGTGCCAGCGCTCAGACAGCCAACTATGGCTACACCTTC. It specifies CASAQTANYGYTF.